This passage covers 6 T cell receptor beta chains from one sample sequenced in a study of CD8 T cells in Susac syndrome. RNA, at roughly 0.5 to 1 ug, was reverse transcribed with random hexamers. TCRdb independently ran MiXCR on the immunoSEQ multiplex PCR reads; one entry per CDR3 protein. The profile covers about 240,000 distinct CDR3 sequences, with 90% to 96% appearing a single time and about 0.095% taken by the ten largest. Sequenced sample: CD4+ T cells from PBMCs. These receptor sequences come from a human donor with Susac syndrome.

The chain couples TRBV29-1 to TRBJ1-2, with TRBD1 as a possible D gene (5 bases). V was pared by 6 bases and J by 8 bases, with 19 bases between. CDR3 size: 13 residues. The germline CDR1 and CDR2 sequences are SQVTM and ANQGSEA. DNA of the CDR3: TGCAGCGTGGGGGGACCGACAGTAAACGGCTACACCTTC. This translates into CSVGGPTVNGYTF.

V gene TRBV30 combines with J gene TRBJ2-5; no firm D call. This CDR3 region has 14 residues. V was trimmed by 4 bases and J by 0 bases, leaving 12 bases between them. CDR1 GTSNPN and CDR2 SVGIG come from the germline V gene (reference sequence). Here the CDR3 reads CAWTESRDQETQYF. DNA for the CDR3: TGTGCCTGGACAGAGTCTCGGGACCAAGAGACCCAGTACTTC.

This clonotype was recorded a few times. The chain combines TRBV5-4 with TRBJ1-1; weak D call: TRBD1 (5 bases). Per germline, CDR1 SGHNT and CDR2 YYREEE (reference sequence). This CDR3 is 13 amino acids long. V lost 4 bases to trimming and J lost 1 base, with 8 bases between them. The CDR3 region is CASSADRNTEAFF. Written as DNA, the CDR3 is TGTGCCAGCAGCGCCGACAGGAACACTGAAGCTTTCTTT.

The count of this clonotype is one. CDR3 DNA: TGTGCCAGCTCACCGGGACTTCACAATGAGCAGTTCTTC. It codes for CASSPGLHNEQFF. J is TRBJ2-1 and V is TRBV18; tentative D call: TRBD2 (6 bases). The CDR3 is made up of 13 amino acids. V shed 3 bases and J shed 5 bases, with 8 bases lying between them. Germline V gene data show CDR1 as KGHSH and CDR2 as LQKENI.

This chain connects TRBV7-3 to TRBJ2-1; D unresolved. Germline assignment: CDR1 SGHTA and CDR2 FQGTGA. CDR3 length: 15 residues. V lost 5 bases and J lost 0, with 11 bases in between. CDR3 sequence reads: CASSPRALSYNEQFF. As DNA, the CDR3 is TGTGCCAGCAGCCCTCGGGCCCTCTCCTACAATGAGCAGTTCTTC.

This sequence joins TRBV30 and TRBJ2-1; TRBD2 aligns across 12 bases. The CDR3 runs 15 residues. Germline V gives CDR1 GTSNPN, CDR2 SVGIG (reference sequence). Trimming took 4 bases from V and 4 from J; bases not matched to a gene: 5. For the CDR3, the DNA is TGTGCCTGGAACCGGGGGACTAGCGGGTACAATGAGCAGTTCTTC. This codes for CAWNRGTSGYNEQFF.